The entry below gives a single TCR beta chain sequence along with its context. Its antigen has not been determined. No quality values exist for individual bases; no much larger clone is one base distant. Library method: the immunoSEQ multiplex PCR assay. For the multiplex PCR, a mixture combining 60 forward primers for TCR Vbeta segments and 13 reverse primers for TCR Jbeta segments was used. Amplification of the CDR3 region of rearranged TCR beta genes was performed with a multiplex PCR assay on genomic DNA. Amplified TCR beta libraries were sequenced as 87-base-pair reads on the Illumina HiSeq System. The original methods were these. In a later analysis, roughly 80 million unique TCR beta chains were counted across the approximately 670 repertoires, and roughly 11 million of these chains were shared by at least two donors. To remove PCR and sequencing errors, raw reads were error-corrected and collapsed into unique sequences using a nearest-neighbor algorithm that merged closely related sequences. CDR3 sequences were aligned to IMGT reference sequences to assign V, D and J gene segments. For a sequence to be retained, a match of at least six nucleotides to both a V gene segment and a J gene segment was required. Rearrangements were classified as productive when the CDR3 lacked stop codons and remained in frame with V and J, and all other rearrangements were classified as non-productive. CDR3 was defined according to IMGT convention as the region running from the second conserved V-encoded cysteine to the conserved J-encoded phenylalanine. Sequences without an unambiguous match to a single V gene segment were excluded from the earlier analysis of several hundred of the donors. In an earlier analysis of a few hundred of the donors, a V segment was called functional when productive rearrangements were above 56.7%, and segregating when the standard deviation between donors exceeded 5%. A statistical classification framework was built to diagnose cytomegalovirus status from the catalog of TCR beta chain sequences. A later analysis assigned V and J genes by comparing TCR nucleotide sequences with IMGT/GENE-DB human TR gene sequences. Using the TCRdist pipeline, a later analysis assigned CDR3 sequences along with most-parsimonious VDJ recombination scenarios. In a later analysis, every TCR beta chain was defined by the combination of its CDR3 amino acid sequence and its V-gene family, and reads without a unique V-gene family were dropped. To address suspected cross-contamination and a sequencing artifact, a later analysis removed 450 to 700 highly shared, low-generation-probability nucleotide sequences. For each public chain, a later analysis derived a clonal expansion index from normalized ranks of inferred template counts within each repertoire. In a later analysis, generation probabilities were computed using a VDJ recombination model fitted to out-of-frame rearrangements, and the results were checked against IGoR. In a later analysis, hypergeometric tests were used to score TCR-TCR, TCR-HLA and TCR-CMV co-occurrence, with a repertoire-size bias correction applied to TCR pairs. To estimate false discovery rates, a later analysis permuted the HLA or CMV assignments 20 times. In a later analysis, co-occurring TCRs were grouped using DBSCAN, with TCRdist sequence similarity added in when clustering inside HLA-allele-positive subsets. Repertoires with fewer than 30,000 or more than 120,000 public chains, plus five repertoires with anomalous nucleotide sharing, were excluded from co-occurrence clustering. This is the immuneACCESS table as TCRdb keeps it, with only in-frame sequences that have V and J called. A part of the clones is gone; compared with another copy, unresolved V genes explain less than half, and the rest is unexplained. That table gives V, J and clone size, and the DNA gave D and trimming. The sample table lists just over 95,000 clones, over 60% of them with a count of one. The ten largest clones take up 6.5% to 8.5% of the sample.

The cohort comprised some 680 healthy bone marrow donors. Cohort members were all nominally healthy when sampled, although unrecorded immune exposures were likely present. Of the approximately 700 cohort members, just under 300 had a positive CMV serostatus and just over 350 had a negative one, while no CMV serostatus was recorded for the donor. Every donor gave a peripheral blood sample, and the peripheral blood mononuclear cells from that sample were used for TCR beta sequencing. Genomic DNA was extracted from the blood cell samples with the Qiagen DNeasy Blood Extraction Kit. These data originate in a study of cytomegalovirus exposure and HLA in healthy donors listed by TCRdb under 2017. In the study overall: An earlier analysis of fewer than 750 of the donors reported 276 Gb of sequence data and some 110 million unique TCR beta sequences obtained from approximately 180 million T cells. A later analysis re-analyzed previously published TCR beta repertoires from 666 donors and added high-resolution HLA genotyping to study TCR occurrence patterns. An early release that covered 640 HLA-typed donors contained about 300 gigabases of sequencing data and 85 million to 100 million unique TCR sequences. The study combined high-throughput TCR immunosequencing, statistical association of individual TCRs with disease status, and machine learning to predict cytomegalovirus infection status. The genetic ancestry cluster associated with self-reported Caucasian donors included 65% to 90% of the roughly 360 genotyped donors. To decide whether each TCR beta V gene segment behaved as functional or pseudogenic, an earlier analysis of 587 of the donors relied on high-throughput TCR beta sequencing. A later genetic analysis took genome-wide SNP genotypes for about three fifths of the 666 donors and used that subset as a discovery cohort. The aim of the study was to test whether cataloging public T cell receptors could identify signatures of past pathogen exposure. The number of typed donors differed by locus: about 620-630 for A, B, C, DRB1 and DQB1; 500 to 550 for DQA1; some 590 for DPA1; and roughly 450 for DPB1. Among around 400 genotyped donors of the cohort, an average of around 250,000 unique TCR beta nucleotide sequences was sequenced per donor, of which roughly 18% were non-productive. Both class I and class II loci were covered by HLA typing, at four-digit resolution. Because of strong linkage in the cohort, roughly five DR-DQ haplotypes were treated as single units for association and clustering. The study used immunosequencing to profile the T cell repertoires of 600 to 850 subjects and linked those repertoires to cytomegalovirus serostatus. Donor age, sex, ethnicity and CMV serostatus were compiled together with the repertoire data. Besides the first cohort of about 730 subjects, a separate validation cohort made up of roughly 130 different subjects was used. In the later analysis, no new phenotypic data were used to find candidate immune exposures; instead, reliance was placed on TCR beta sequences and their occurrence across donors. All discovery cohort repertoires had been generated on a single sequencing platform.

The germline V gene gives CDR1 as MNHEY and CDR2 as SVGAGI. The CDR3 numbers 14 residues from cysteine through phenylalanine. This entry keeps only the CDR3 DNA: 42 bases, framed from base 1. V is shortened by 6 bases, J by 3 bases, and the region joining them spans 12 bases. What the authors observed across the whole study: Linkage disequilibrium might explain the correlated functional status among segregating V segments, but an unknown experimental factor could not be excluded. The only immune exposure information available for the cohort was CMV serostatus. According to the authors, the approach could potentially be generalized to other disease states and immunological phenotypes. In vitro tests confirmed that a few of the cytomegalovirus-associated TCR beta chains recognize cytomegalovirus antigens. An association between a missense DCLRE1C variant and V-gene and J-gene trimming of TCR beta chains was found in a later genetic analysis and replicated in an independent cohort. A later genetic analysis reported fewer N-insertions in productive TCRs among donors in an Asian-associated ancestry cluster than the approximately 700-donor mean. Because HLA typing was missing for some donors at each locus, association tests included only the typed subset. A further reported finding was that TCR beta sequences accurately predicted the HLA-A and HLA-B alleles for most subjects in the first cohort. Most CMV-associated TCR beta chains appeared to be HLA-restricted in a later analysis, and the HLA associations seemed to be driven largely by CMV exposure. While some public TCRs were present in many individuals, most TCR sequences turned up only very rarely across donors. Only TCR beta chains were sequenced in this cohort, and the absence of alpha or paired-chain data limited detectable features. The classifier was reported to diagnose cytomegalovirus status with high specificity and sensitivity in both the original cohort and the validation cohort. In an earlier analysis of a few hundred of the donors, most TCR beta V segments were observed in productive rearrangements about 90% or about 30% of the time, broadly matching IMGT annotations. Because the 87-base-pair reads could not distinguish some IMGT-functional V segments, including TRBV6-2 and TRBV6-3, those segments were excluded. Fewer than 20 rarely observed V segments, including chromosome 9 orphons, were excluded from the earlier analysis of several hundred of the donors because counts were too low. A later analysis associated about 16,000 TCR beta sequences with specific HLA alleles at a false discovery rate of 0.05. Compared with equally common non-associated chains, HLA-associated TCR beta chains in a later analysis were more clonally expanded and had lower generation probabilities. A total of fewer than 200 TCR beta chains were listed by the study as associated with cytomegalovirus. According to a later analysis, parvovirus B19, influenza, CMV and Epstein-Barr virus appeared linked to several top co-occurrence clusters. In a later analysis, TCR association rates were found to vary across HLA loci, with the most associated TCRs seen for DRB1 alleles and the fewest for HLA-C alleles. The presence/absence analyses assumed that sequencing depth was roughly uniform across donors, and that assumption may not be true. When HLA alleles, especially DR and DQ, strongly co-occurred, attributing TCR associations to individual alleles was difficult. The sequencing pipeline was judged likely to have produced a cluster of highly shared sequence variants as a technical artifact.

The sequence joins TRBV6-5 to TRBJ1-5; TRBD1 is a weak D gene call, 5 bases matching. This TCR was sampled from a human donor in good health. Sequenced input: PBMCs. The DNA reads TGTGCCAGCAGGCCCACAGGTCCCAATCAGCCCCAGCATTTT. Its protein is CASRPTGPNQPQHF.